The 30 T cell receptor beta chains reported below all come from one sample, sequenced in a study of technical replicates of blood from a few donors. Here immunoSEQ multiplex PCR was the method, and the copy in TCRdb shows in-frame clones only, minus some. The profile covers approximately 89,000 clones, with about 94% appearing a single time and approximately 0.41% taken by the ten largest. Sequenced material: T cells isolated from PBMCs. These receptors all stem from a human donor in good health.

The CDR3 loop is CAIGLIYTEAFF. In DNA form, the CDR3 reads TGTGCCATAGGACTGATTTACACTGAAGCTTTCTTT. The V gene is TRBV10-3, the J gene TRBJ1-1, with unresolved D. This CDR3 contains 12 residues. Trimming took 9 bases from V and 3 from J, leaving 11 bases between them. Germline CDR1 and CDR2: ENHRY and SYGVKD.

The gene calls are TRBV7-2 and TRBJ1-4; 9 bases agree with TRBD1. The CDR3 covers 14 residues. The germline gives CDR1 SGHTA, CDR2 FQGNSA. V trimming: 5 bases; J trimming: 7 bases; junction bases outside the gene matches: 5. CDR3: CASSQRQGGEKLFF. The CDR3 DNA reads as TGTGCCAGCAGCCAACGACAGGGGGGTGAAAAACTGTTTTTT.

This chain joins TRBV5-1 and TRBJ1-1; the D is unclear. Per the germline V gene, CDR1 is SGHRS and CDR2 is YFSETQ. This CDR3 has 16 residues. The germline V and J ends were trimmed by 5 bases and 0 bases, with 17 bases remaining between them. CDR3 amino acids: CASRTGSATMNTEAFF. In nucleotides, the CDR3 is TGCGCCAGCAGAACCGGGTCGGCCACCATGAACACTGAAGCTTTCTTT.

This sequence joins TRBV5-6 and TRBJ1-2, with D possibly TRBD1 on 5 matching bases. Trimming removed 2 bases from V and 7 bases from J, with 9 bases in between. The CDR3 is 12 residues long. Germline-derived CDR1 and CDR2 are SGHDT and YYEEEE. The DNA for the CDR3 is TGTGCCAGCAGCTTAGGGGTTTTTGGCTACACCTTC. This gives the protein CASSLGVFGYTF.

V and J are TRBV19 and TRBJ1-5; 8 positions agree with TRBD1. The CDR3 consists of 13 residues. The junction had 3 bases not matched to a gene; V was cut back by 7 bases and J by 4 bases. CDR1 is LNHDA and CDR2 is SQIVND in the germline V gene (reference sequence). CDR3 sequence reads: CASKGQGNQPQHF. The DNA of the CDR3 is TGTGCCAGTAAAGGACAGGGAAATCAGCCCCAGCATTTT.

This clone is a singleton in its sample. The chain employs TRBV19 and TRBJ1-2; TRBD1 matches at 7 bases. CDR1 is LNHDA, CDR2 SQIVND, per germline (reference sequence). V was clipped by 5 bases and J by 8 bases; unmatched bases: 5. The CDR3 runs 12 residues. Here the CDR3 reads CASSSDRAGYTF. The CDR3 DNA sequence: TGTGCCAGTAGTTCTGACAGGGCGGGCTACACCTTC. Filled out from reference TRBV19 and TRBJ1-2, the complete variable domain reads DGGITQSPKYLFRKEGQNVTLSCEQNLNHDAMYWYRQDPGQGLRLIYYSQIVNDFQKGDIAEGYSVSREKKESFPLTVTSAQKNPTAFYLCASSSDRAGYTFGSGTRLTVV.

V gene TRBV6-5 combines with J gene TRBJ2-7, with TRBD2 as a possible D gene (5 bases). Germline CDR1 is MNHEY and CDR2 is SVGAGI. CDR3 length equals 14 residues. V shed 3 bases and J shed 2 bases, with 11 bases lying between them. CDR3 amino acids: CASSYGPGAYEQYF. CDR3 coding DNA: TGTGCCAGCAGTTATGGGCCCGGGGCCTACGAGCAGTACTTC.

The rearrangement uses TRBV7-9 and TRBJ2-1; a possible D gene is TRBD2 (5 bases). The V gene's germline CDR1 is SEHNR and CDR2 FQNEAQ (reference sequence). CDR3 size: 16 residues. The ends were cut back, 4 bases at V and 0 bases at J, with 13 bases in the middle. Here the CDR3 reads CASSSFLEDSYNEQFF. CDR3 sequence (DNA): TGTGCCAGCAGCTCCTTTTTGGAGGACTCCTACAATGAGCAGTTCTTC.

The V call is TRBV19, the J call TRBJ1-5; 9 bases are shared with TRBD1. CDR1 is LNHDA and CDR2 is SQIVND in the germline V gene (reference sequence). There are 15 residues in the CDR3. After removal of 3 bases from V and 4 bases from J, the junction contained 4 bases not matched to a gene. The CDR3 nucleotides are TGTGCCAGTAGTATCCCGGGACAGGGTAATCAGCCCCAGCATTTT. It yields the protein CASSIPGQGNQPQHF.

The chain links TRBV5-6 to TRBJ2-1; possibly TRBD2 for D (5 bases). Looked up from germline, CDR1 is SGHDT and CDR2 is YYEEEE. Trimming left V 4 bases short and J 5 bases short, with 10 bases between. The CDR3 covers 13 residues. CDR3 amino acids: CASSLRRDNEQFF. CDR3 sequence (DNA): TGTGCCAGCAGCCTCAGGCGGGACAATGAGCAGTTCTTC.

V usage is TRBV12-5 and J usage is TRBJ2-5, with a tentative D call TRBD2 (5 bases). V lost 0 bases, J lost 6 bases, and 17 bases lay in between. Germline values: CDR1 LGHNT, CDR2 FRNRAP. This CDR3 region has 16 residues. The CDR3 here is CASGLVRLTSKKTQYF. As DNA, the CDR3 is TGTGCTAGTGGTTTGGTACGGCTAACTAGTAAAAAGACCCAGTACTTC.

This rearrangement joins TRBV19 to TRBJ1-4, with 10 nucleotides matching TRBD1. Germline CDR1 is LNHDA and CDR2 is SQIVND (reference sequence). Germline trimming cut 5 bases from V and 10 bases from J; bases unmatched to any gene: 13. This CDR3 is built from 16 residues. The DNA of the CDR3 is TGTGCCAGTAGTCCTTCGACCGGGACAGGGGAGGGAAAACTGTTTTTT. This sequence encodes CASSPSTGTGEGKLFF. Full variable domain (remainder filled in from reference TRBV19 and TRBJ1-4): DGGITQSPKYLFRKEGQNVTLSCEQNLNHDAMYWYRQDPGQGLRLIYYSQIVNDFQKGDIAEGYSVSREKKESFPLTVTSAQKNPTAFYLCASSPSTGTGEGKLFFGSGTQLSVL.

This CDR3 is CASSLAGERAFYNEQFF. The CDR3 DNA reads as TGTGCCAGCAGCTTGGCCGGGGAGCGGGCTTTCTACAATGAGCAGTTCTTC. The V and J genes are TRBV5-4 and TRBJ2-1, with D possibly being TRBD2 (6 bases). In germline, CDR1 is SGHNT, CDR2 YYREEE (reference sequence). The CDR3 contains 17 residues. V shed 0 bases and J shed 3 bases, with 16 bases lying between them.

This rearrangement joins TRBV19 to TRBJ2-2; the match to TRBD1 covers 9 bases. In germline, CDR1 is LNHDA, CDR2 SQIVND (reference sequence). V lost 6 bases, J lost 7 bases, and 3 bases stayed unmatched. The CDR3 is 13 amino acids. CDR3 loop: CASSRTGVGELFF. In DNA form, the CDR3 reads TGTGCCAGTAGCAGGACAGGGGTCGGGGAGCTGTTTTTT.

The rearrangement links TRBV4-1 to TRBJ2-7; 8 nucleotides match TRBD2. The CDR3 extends over 15 amino acids. Germline V lookup: CDR1 MGHRA, CDR2 YSYEKL. With V trimmed by 1 base and J by 4 bases, 6 bases remained unmatched. CDR3 in DNA: TGCGCCAGCAGCCAAGTGGCGGGGGGCGAGTACGAGCAGTACTTC. Protein sequence: CASSQVAGGEYEQYF.

This clone showed up just once. This chain connects TRBV10-3 to TRBJ2-1, with a tentative D call TRBD2 (5 bases). CDR3 size: 15 residues. Germline V gene lookup returns CDR1 ENHRY and CDR2 SYGVKD. Trimming took off 0 bases at V and 7 bases at J, with 13 bases between the two ends. This CDR3 is CAISESELVVNEQFF. The CDR3 DNA is TGTGCCATCAGTGAGTCTGAACTAGTTGTGAATGAGCAGTTCTTC.

J is TRBJ1-2 and V is TRBV19, with D perhaps matching TRBD1 (6 bases). V was clipped by 7 bases and J by 5 bases, with 17 bases between them. Germline CDR1 reads LNHDA; CDR2 reads SQIVND (reference sequence). The CDR3 totals 14 residues. The CDR3 is CASIPGQVSYGYTF. CDR3 DNA: TGTGCCAGTATCCCGGGACAAGTTTCTTATGGCTACACCTTC.

The rearrangement links TRBV27 to TRBJ1-1, with 7 bases identical to TRBD1. The germline CDR1 and CDR2 sequences are MNHEY and SMNVEV (reference sequence). The CDR3 contains 14 residues. The V gene end was trimmed by 2 bases and the J gene end by 8 bases; junction bases not matched to a gene: 8. The DNA for the CDR3 is TGTGCCAGCAGTTTAGTGGCAGGGGGGTTGGAAGCTTTCTTT. This encodes CASSLVAGGLEAFF.

The rearrangement uses TRBV6-5 and TRBJ1-1, with D unclear. CDR1 is MNHEY and CDR2 is SVGAGI in the germline V gene. The ends were cut back, 0 bases at V and 4 bases at J, with 12 bases in the middle. This CDR3 has 15 residues. For the CDR3, the DNA is TGTGCCAGCAGTTACTCGAGGGCGGTTACCACTGAAGCTTTCTTT. It yields the protein CASSYSRAVTTEAFF.

The chain combines TRBV7-9 with TRBJ2-1; the D is unclear. V was shortened by 5 bases and J by 2 bases, with 10 bases between the two germline ends. The CDR3 has 14 amino acids. Germline-derived CDR1 and CDR2 are SEHNR and FQNEAQ (reference sequence). The CDR3 protein is CASSPIDTYNEQFF. For the CDR3, the DNA is TGTGCCAGCAGCCCCATCGACACCTACAATGAGCAGTTCTTC.

The chain couples TRBV27 to TRBJ2-6; TRBD1 matches at 7 bases. After removal of 2 bases from V and 0 bases from J, the junction contained 10 bases not matched to a gene. The length of the CDR3 is 19 residues. Germline V CDR1 and CDR2: MNHEY, SMNVEV (reference sequence). The CDR3 loop reads CASSLPRTGLISGANVLTF. As DNA, the CDR3 is TGTGCCAGCAGTTTACCGCGGACAGGTCTAATCTCTGGGGCCAACGTCCTGACTTTC.

The chain is built from TRBV7-3 and TRBJ2-3; possibly TRBD2 for D (5 bases). The CDR3 extends over 16 amino acids. Germline V gene data show CDR1 as SGHTA and CDR2 as FQGTGA. The V gene lost 2 bases and the J gene lost 3 bases, with 15 bases spanning the gap. DNA for the CDR3: TGTGCCAGCAGCTTAGTCCGCCTAGCCAGGACAGATACGCAGTATTTT. It is translated as CASSLVRLARTDTQYF.

The chain uses TRBV4-1 and TRBJ2-7; a possible D gene is TRBD2 (5 bases). The germline V gene encodes CDR1 MGHRA and CDR2 YSYEKL. This CDR3 region has 16 residues. Trimming removed 0 bases at V and 2 bases at J, with 14 bases between. The CDR3 sequence is CASSQEMGLLAYEQYF. The CDR3 DNA is TGCGCCAGCAGCCAAGAAATGGGCTTACTAGCCTACGAGCAGTACTTC.

The chain couples TRBV27 to TRBJ2-1, with D unclear. CDR3 length equals 13 residues. V was trimmed by 3 bases and J by 9 bases, leaving 12 bases between them. Germline values: CDR1 MNHEY, CDR2 SMNVEV (reference sequence). CDR3 sequence reads: CASSLGPFGEQFF. The CDR3 DNA reads TGTGCCAGCAGTTTGGGCCCCTTTGGTGAGCAGTTCTTC.

The chain has TRBV7-9 and TRBJ2-3; D is unresolved. Germline values: CDR1 SEHNR, CDR2 FQNEAQ (reference sequence). The CDR3 sequence is 15 residues long. Trimming took 1 base from V and 6 from J, leaving 14 bases between them. The DNA of the CDR3 is TGTGCCAGCAGCTTAGATCGCCTGGTTGCGGATACGCAGTATTTT. Translated, it gives CASSLDRLVADTQYF.

The gene calls are TRBV4-1 and TRBJ1-1; weak D call: TRBD1 (6 bases). CDR1 is MGHRA and CDR2 is YSYEKL in the germline V gene. V was shortened by 5 bases and J by 2 bases, with 15 bases between the two germline ends. The CDR3 contains 15 residues. The CDR3 is CASSNRAGDNTEAFF. CDR3 coding DNA: TGCGCCAGCAGCAACAGGGCAGGGGATAACACTGAAGCTTTCTTT.

The rearrangement joins TRBV4-2 to TRBJ2-1, with 8 bases fitting TRBD2. Germline-derived CDR1 and CDR2 are LGHNA and YNFKEQ. With 0 bases clipped from V and 2 bases from J, the junction kept 3 bases outside the gene matches. The CDR3 runs 16 residues. This CDR3 reads CASSQELAGTYNEQFF. The CDR3 bases are TGTGCCAGCAGCCAAGAATTAGCGGGAACCTACAATGAGCAGTTCTTC.

The chain recombines TRBV4-3 with TRBJ1-5, with D tentatively TRBD1 (5 bases). The V end was cut by 0 bases, the J end by 7 bases, with 16 bases between. CDR3 length: 16 residues. Looked up from germline, CDR1 is LGHNA and CDR2 is YSLEER. The CDR3 coding sequence is TGCGCCAGCAGCCAAGATTGGCGGGGAGGGGACCAGCCCCAGCATTTT. Translation: CASSQDWRGGDQPQHF.

The rearrangement links TRBV13 to TRBJ2-2, with TRBD2 identical over 10 bases. CDR1 PRHDT and CDR2 FYEKMQ come from the germline V gene (reference sequence). The CDR3 runs 15 residues. V was pared by 6 bases and J by 7 bases, with 8 bases of the junction left unmatched. CDR3 DNA: TGTGCCAGCAGGGGGCTAGCGGGAGCAGTCGGGGAGCTGTTTTTT. It yields the protein CASRGLAGAVGELFF.

The gene calls are TRBV6-5 and TRBJ2-4; 7 nucleotides align to TRBD2. Per germline, CDR1 MNHEY and CDR2 SVGAGI. The CDR3 spans 15 residues. V lost 3 bases, J lost 8 bases, and 10 bases stayed unmatched. The CDR3 DNA reads as TGTGCCAGCAGTTATTTTGCGGGAGTAGCGGACATTCAGTACTTC. Amino acid sequence: CASSYFAGVADIQYF.